The 14 T cell receptor beta chains listed next were all sequenced from one sample in a study. TCRdb redid the calling of the 5' RACE reads with MiXCR, one entry per CDR3 protein. This table has some 62,000 distinct CDR3 sequences, around a fifth appearing once. Sequencing was done on a sample of memory CD4+ T cells sorted from a lymph node. The subset: memory CD4+ T cells, CD4+CD45RO+CD25-. The receptors come from a female donor with breast cancer.

This clonotype showed up many times. The rearrangement links TRBV4-1 to TRBJ2-3, with no clear D. Germline V gene data show CDR1 as MGHRA and CDR2 as YSYEKL. The CDR3 runs 17 residues. The V end lost 1 base, the J end lost 9 bases, and 23 bases lay between the germline ends. CDR3 residues: CASSQVSRLTLNVTQYF. The CDR3 DNA sequence: TGCGCCAGCAGCCAAGTCTCTCGGCTCACCTTAAACGTGACGCAGTATTTT.

The V and J genes are TRBV25-1 and TRBJ2-7; possibly TRBD1 or TRBD2 for D (5 bases each). V shed 4 bases and J shed 6 bases, with 16 bases lying between them. This CDR3 is 14 amino acids long. Germline V gene lookup returns CDR1 MGHDK and CDR2 SYGVNS. The CDR3 bases are TGTGCCAGCAGTGGGGGGTTCGAAGGAAGCGAGCAGTACTTC. This translates into CASSGGFEGSEQYF.

This clonotype was observed a handful of times. The V call is TRBV7-9, the J call TRBJ2-5; D call uncertain. The CDR3 extends over 14 amino acids. V lost 1 base and J lost 5, with 11 bases in between. Germline loops: CDR1 SEHNR, CDR2 FQNEAQ (reference sequence). The CDR3 sequence is CASSLGTVGETQYF. In DNA form, the CDR3 reads TGTGCCAGCAGCTTAGGGACGGTGGGGGAGACCCAGTACTTC.

This clonotype came up many times. The chain has TRBV20-1 and TRBJ1-4, with 9 bases that match TRBD1. V lost 3 bases to trimming and J lost 10 bases; unmatched junction nucleotides: 9. The CDR3 is made up of 14 amino acids. Germline V CDR1 and CDR2: DFQATT, SNEGSKA (reference sequence). The CDR3 region has the DNA TGCAGTGCTAGCACAGGGGGCTTTGGTGGAAAACTGTTTTTT. Protein sequence: CSASTGGFGGKLFF.

This clonotype has ten or more counts. The chain uses TRBV20-1 and TRBJ1-2; the D gene is possibly TRBD1 (6 bases). Per the germline V gene, CDR1 is DFQATT and CDR2 is SNEGSKA (reference sequence). The V end lost 4 bases, the J end lost 5 bases, and 14 bases lay between the germline ends. The CDR3 has 13 amino acids. CDR3: CSANREVEYGYTF. For the CDR3, the DNA is TGCAGTGCTAACAGGGAGGTGGAATATGGCTACACCTTC.

This clonotype has ten or more counts. The chain is built from TRBV5-1 and TRBJ2-3; 8 nucleotides align to TRBD2. J was trimmed by 0 bases and V by 0 bases; bases with no gene match: 0. The CDR3 totals 15 residues. Germline lookup yields CDR1 SGHRS and CDR2 YFSETQ. CDR3 region: CASSLASGSTDTQYF. Here the CDR3 DNA reads TGCGCCAGCAGCTTGGCTAGCGGGAGCACAGATACGCAGTATTTT.

This rearrangement joins TRBV9 to TRBJ2-5; weak D call: TRBD2 (7 bases). This CDR3 is 15 amino acids long. V was clipped by 1 base and J by 4 bases, with 14 bases between them. Germline V gene data show CDR1 as SGDLS and CDR2 as YYNGEE. CDR3 loop: CASSVRGGFGETQYF. The DNA of the CDR3 is TGTGCCAGCAGCGTAAGGGGGGGATTTGGAGAGACCCAGTACTTC.

This clonotype was seen more than once but under ten times. The rearrangement links TRBV20-1 to TRBJ2-3; D call uncertain. The CDR3 has 13 amino acids. Germline V gene data show CDR1 as DFQATT and CDR2 as SNEGSKA (reference sequence). V lost 3 bases and J 2 bases, leaving 9 bases between the germline ends. The CDR3 spells CSARPPHTDTQYF. For the CDR3, the DNA is TGCAGTGCTAGGCCCCCTCACACAGATACGCAGTATTTT.

This clonotype came up a few times. The V call is TRBV6-6, the J call TRBJ2-7; 9 positions match TRBD2. The germline V gene encodes CDR1 MNHNY and CDR2 SVGAGI (reference sequence). CDR3 size: 16 residues. The V segment lost 4 bases and the J segment 5 bases; nucleotides outside the gene matches: 12. CDR3 amino acids: CASSLPSGAGGNEQYF. In DNA, the CDR3 is TGTGCCAGCAGTTTACCCTCGGGAGCGGGAGGAAACGAGCAGTACTTC.

Many counts were recorded for this clonotype. This rearrangement joins TRBV5-1 to TRBJ1-1, with 7 bases identical to TRBD1. The CDR3 is 14 residues long. Germline CDR1 SGHRS, CDR2 YFSETQ. The V segment lost 3 bases and the J segment 0 bases; nucleotides outside the gene matches: 2. CDR3 sequence reads: CASSWDSMNTEAFF. DNA for the CDR3: TGCGCCAGCAGCTGGGACAGTATGAACACTGAAGCTTTCTTT.

CDR3 in amino acids: CASGDRFQETQYF. The CDR3 nucleotides read TGTGCCAGCGGGGACCGCTTCCAAGAGACCCAGTACTTC. This chain joins TRBV6-2 or TRBV6-3 and TRBJ2-5; D may correspond to TRBD1 or TRBD2 (5 bases each). There are 13 residues in the CDR3. Trimming left V 8 bases short and J 1 base short, with 11 bases between. In germline, CDR1 is MNHEY, CDR2 SVGEGT.

This clonotype was counted ten times or more. The chain uses TRBV5-1 and TRBJ1-1; the D is unclear. The CDR3 contains 13 residues. The germline V gene encodes CDR1 SGHRS and CDR2 YFSETQ. Trimming pared 3 bases from V and 3 bases from J, leaving 9 bases between. CDR3: CASSSVIDTEAFF. Here the CDR3 DNA reads TGCGCCAGCAGCTCGGTTATAGACACTGAAGCTTTCTTT.

This clonotype came up a few times. The CDR3 spells CASSLASVPDTQYF. CDR3 sequence (DNA): TGCGCCAGCAGCTTGGCTTCGGTCCCAGATACGCAGTATTTT. The rearrangement uses TRBV5-1 and TRBJ2-3; D gene ambiguous. V lost 0 bases and J 4 bases, leaving 9 bases between the germline ends. The CDR3 loop spans 14 amino acids. The germline V gene encodes CDR1 SGHRS and CDR2 YFSETQ.

This clonotype was observed at least ten times. The CDR3 sequence is CASSQRQGTGTGELFF. Written as DNA, the CDR3 is TGCGCCAGCAGCCAACGACAGGGGACGGGCACCGGGGAGCTGTTTTTT. The gene calls are TRBV4-1 and TRBJ2-2; TRBD1 matches at 8 bases. The CDR3 length is 16 residues. J was trimmed by 4 bases and V by 2 bases; bases with no gene match: 6. Germline CDR1 is MGHRA and CDR2 is YSYEKL.